The 5 T cell receptor beta chains presented below share a single source sample, sequenced in a study of T-cell reconstitution after alpha-beta-depleted transplantation in children. Using unique molecular identifiers, the investigators prepared the TCRbeta library. In TCRdb, the PCR reads were re-called with MiXCR into one record per CDR3 protein. The data hold about a million distinct CDR3 sequences, with about 31% observed a single time. The material was PBMCs, mostly from graft donor cells, obtained 360 days after TCRalphabeta/CD19-depleted stem cell transplant. The source is a boy younger than two who had a stem cell transplant for SCID, so the T cells may come from the graft donor.

This clonotype has a handful of counts. This CDR3 reads CASSLSGGNIQYF. CDR3 DNA: TGTGCCAGCAGTTTATCAGGGGGGAACATTCAGTACTTC. The rearrangement links TRBV27 to TRBJ2-4; D possibly uses TRBD1 or TRBD2 (6 bases each). This CDR3 has 13 residues. V lost 0 bases, J lost 7 bases, and 7 bases lay in between. Germline V CDR1 and CDR2: MNHEY, SMNVEV (reference sequence).

There are many counts of this clonotype. This rearrangement joins TRBV5-1 to TRBJ2-5; either TRBD1 or TRBD2 may fit D (5 bases each). The CDR3 runs to 13 residues. Germline-derived CDR1 and CDR2 are SGHRS and YFSETQ. V lost 2 bases to trimming and J lost 4 bases, with 9 bases between them. CDR3: CASSFTGGETQYF. The CDR3 coding sequence is TGCGCCAGCAGCTTCACAGGAGGAGAGACCCAGTACTTC.

The chain combines TRBV7-2 with TRBJ2-3; TRBD2 agrees at 7 bases. The CDR3 runs 12 residues. Losses at the gene ends were 3 bases for V and 11 bases for J; bases not matched to a gene: 5. CDR1 is SGHTA, CDR2 FQGNSA, per germline. The CDR3 DNA sequence: TGTGCCAGCAGCTTTAGCCCGGGGGGGCAGTATTTT. Translated: CASSFSPGGQYF.

This rearrangement joins TRBV15 to TRBJ1-1, with TRBD1 as a possible D gene (6 bases). Germline V CDR1 and CDR2: LNHNV, YYDKDF (reference sequence). The CDR3 extends over 16 amino acids. Trimming took 0 bases from V and 1 from J, leaving 12 bases between them. The CDR3 spells CATSRETRGANTEAFF. CDR3 DNA: TGTGCCACCAGCAGAGAGACGCGGGGGGCGAACACTGAAGCTTTCTTT.

The chain employs TRBV10-3 and TRBJ1-5; 9 bases match TRBD1. Germline V gene lookup returns CDR1 ENHRY and CDR2 SYGVKD. The V gene end was trimmed by 4 bases and the J gene end by 7 bases; junction bases not matched to a gene: 8. The CDR3 loop spans 15 amino acids. DNA of the CDR3: TGTGCCATCAGTGCGGGACAGGGTTTGGGACAGCCCCAGCATTTT. It translates to CAISAGQGLGQPQHF.